The 16 T cell receptor beta chains presented below share a single source sample, sequenced in a study of CD8 T cells in ankylosing spondylitis. TCRdb passed the 5' RACE reads through MiXCR, listing each CDR3 protein once. The sample shows 390,000 or so distinct CDR3 sequences, about 20% of them seen only once. These TCRs' antigens remain unknown. General study results and limits: Typical of ankylosing spondylitis blood, it appeared, was a TCR beta motif of roughly eight highly homologous variants.

The source material was blood, either unsorted or a sorted T cell fraction (not recorded which). Receptors were obtained from a male donor with ankylosing spondylitis.

This clonotype was found a few times. J is TRBJ1-5 and V is TRBV3-1, with D perhaps matching TRBD1 (6 bases). Germline-derived CDR1 and CDR2 are LGHDT and YNNKEL (reference sequence). The V and J ends lost 4 bases and 10 bases respectively, with 20 bases between them. This CDR3 contains 15 residues. The CDR3 coding sequence is TGTGCCAGCAGCCGTAACCGGGACAACCGAGGTCCCCAGCATTTT. It codes for CASSRNRDNRGPQHF.

This chain connects TRBV7-2 to TRBJ1-5; D is ambiguous. Between the trimmed V and J ends, which lost 3 bases and 5 bases, there was a span of 11 bases. Germline lookup yields CDR1 SGHTA and CDR2 FQGNSA. The CDR3 consists of 14 residues. DNA of the CDR3: TGTGCCAGCAGCTTCGAGCCGGGGTATCAGCCCCAGCATTTT. As protein: CASSFEPGYQPQHF.

In its sample, this clonotype was seen a few times. The gene calls are TRBV27 and TRBJ1-1; no firm D call. This CDR3 is built from 16 residues. V was trimmed by 5 bases and J by 0 bases, leaving 16 bases between them. The germline CDR1 and CDR2 sequences are MNHEY and SMNVEV (reference sequence). The CDR3 DNA sequence: TGTGCCAGCAGTCAGAAAGGTTGGGCCCTGAACACTGAAGCTTTCTTT. Translated: CASSQKGWALNTEAFF.

There are a few counts of this clonotype. The chain carries TRBV6-4 and TRBJ2-1; TRBD2 aligns across 13 bases. Germline CDR1 MRHNA, CDR2 SNTAGT. This CDR3 is 15 amino acids long. The V segment lost 8 bases and the J segment 3 bases; nucleotides outside the gene matches: 4. The CDR3 loop reads CASRTSGSLYNEQFF. In DNA, the CDR3 is TGTGCCAGCCGGACTAGCGGGAGTCTCTACAATGAGCAGTTCTTC.

V is TRBV20-1 and J is TRBJ2-3; D remains ambiguous. V dropped 3 bases and J dropped 3 bases, with 16 bases sitting between them. Per germline, CDR1 DFQATT and CDR2 SNEGSKA (reference sequence). The CDR3 runs to 15 residues. The CDR3, as DNA: TGCAGTGCTAGCGTGGTCCCCAGGATTACAGATACGCAGTATTTT. This encodes CSASVVPRITDTQYF.

The gene calls are TRBV9 and TRBJ2-2; possibly TRBD2 for D (6 bases). The germline gives CDR1 SGDLS, CDR2 YYNGEE. V lost 4 bases to trimming and J lost 7 bases, with 23 bases between them. The CDR3 consists of 17 residues. CDR3 loop: CASSLRDDGRVLGELFF. The DNA for the CDR3 is TGTGCCAGCAGCTTGCGAGATGACGGGAGAGTCCTCGGGGAGCTGTTTTTT.

J is TRBJ2-5 and V is TRBV2; perhaps TRBD1 as D (7 bases). The V end lost 7 bases, the J end lost 4 bases, and 22 bases lay between the germline ends. The germline V gene has CDR1 SNHLY and CDR2 FYNNEI. CDR3 length: 16 residues. CDR3 sequence reads: CASIQSRGTGAETQYF. The CDR3 nucleotides read TGTGCCAGCATCCAAAGCAGGGGGACGGGGGCAGAGACCCAGTACTTC. Filled out from reference TRBV2 and TRBJ2-5, the complete variable domain reads EPEVTQTPSHQVTQMGQEVILRCVPISNHLYFYWYRQILGQKVEFLVSFYNNEISEKSEIFDDQFSVERPDGSNFTLKIRSTKLEDSAMYFCASIQSRGTGAETQYFGPGTRLLVL.

This clonotype was counted a few times. The chain carries TRBV9 and TRBJ2-5, with D possibly matching TRBD2 (5 bases). Germline loops: CDR1 SGDLS, CDR2 YYNGEE. The V end lost 0 bases, the J end lost 7 bases, and 10 bases lay between the germline ends. The length of the CDR3 is 13 residues. For the CDR3, the DNA is TGTGCCAGCAGCGTAGCGACTACTGGGACCCAGTACTTC. It specifies CASSVATTGTQYF.

CDR3 nucleotides: TGCGCCAGCAGCCCCTCGAGAGGGCAGGGGGAGTTCTTC. This encodes CASSPSRGQGEFF. This chain uses TRBV5-1 with TRBJ2-1; the match to TRBD1 covers 7 bases. The CDR3 extends over 13 amino acids. Germline values: CDR1 SGHRS, CDR2 YFSETQ. The junction had 12 bases not matched to a gene; V was cut back by 4 bases and J by 14 bases.

The chain employs TRBV20-1 and TRBJ2-2; a possible D gene is TRBD1 (6 bases). The CDR3 contains 13 residues. From germline, CDR1 is DFQATT and CDR2 SNEGSKA (reference sequence). Trimming stripped 1 base from V and 4 bases from J, with 7 bases between. CDR3 DNA sequence: TGCAGTGCTAGAGGGGGGCTCACCGGGGAGCTGTTTTTT. It encodes CSARGGLTGELFF.

This clonotype has more than one count but fewer than ten. The V and J genes are TRBV5-1 and TRBJ1-4, with TRBD1 identical over 9 bases. Germline CDR1 reads SGHRS; CDR2 reads YFSETQ. The CDR3 length is 15 residues. Trimming cost V 4 bases and J 2 bases; bases outside gene matches: 3. The CDR3 protein is CASSPGQGTNEKLFF. The DNA of the CDR3 is TGCGCCAGCAGCCCTGGACAGGGGACTAATGAAAAACTGTTTTTT.

In this sample, this clonotype turned up a few times. This rearrangement joins TRBV5-1 to TRBJ2-7, with 8 bases identical to TRBD2. The CDR3 is made up of 15 amino acids. V was clipped by 4 bases and J by 2 bases; unmatched bases: 8. Germline CDR1 is SGHRS and CDR2 is YFSETQ. This CDR3 is CASSRTLAATYEQYF. CDR3 nucleotides: TGCGCCAGCAGCCGCACACTAGCGGCGACCTACGAGCAGTACTTC.

This chain uses TRBV3-1 with TRBJ2-7; TRBD2 might be the D (6 bases). Between the trimmed V and J ends, which lost 1 base and 1 base, there was a span of 8 bases. This CDR3 contains 14 residues. Looked up from germline, CDR1 is LGHDT and CDR2 is YNNKEL (reference sequence). CDR3 residues: CASSQAGGSYEQYF. The CDR3 DNA sequence: TGTGCCAGCAGCCAAGCCGGAGGGTCCTACGAGCAGTACTTC.

This clonotype turned up a few times. This chain connects TRBV3-1 to TRBJ1-1; D perhaps matches TRBD1 (6 bases). V was shortened by 5 bases and J by 4 bases, with 17 bases between the two germline ends. This CDR3 region has 15 residues. Germline values: CDR1 LGHDT, CDR2 YNNKEL (reference sequence). The CDR3 sequence: CASSGGQGMGTEAFF. The CDR3, as DNA: TGTGCCAGCAGCGGAGGTCAGGGGATGGGCACTGAAGCTTTCTTT.

This clonotype was seen once. The DNA for the CDR3 is TGTGCCAGCAGTGTAATCAGGGTTCCCGGGGAGCTGTTTTTT. This translates into CASSVIRVPGELFF. The rearrangement uses TRBV2 and TRBJ2-2; D possibly corresponds to TRBD1 (5 bases). V was clipped by 4 bases and J by 6 bases, with 12 bases between them. Per the germline V gene, CDR1 is SNHLY and CDR2 is FYNNEI. The CDR3 extends over 14 amino acids.

This clonotype was detected once. The V and J genes are TRBV4-1 and TRBJ2-1, with TRBD2 matching over 11 bases. CDR1 is MGHRA, CDR2 YSYEKL, per germline. The CDR3 extends over 15 amino acids. Trimming cost V 8 bases and J 4 bases; bases outside gene matches: 7. CDR3 loop: CASGRTSGSYNEQFF. The CDR3 coding sequence is TGCGCCAGCGGCCGGACTAGCGGGTCGTACAATGAGCAGTTCTTC.